Below, 15 T cell receptor beta chains from the same sample are listed, as sequenced in a study of T cell responses to AZD1222 COVID-19 vaccine. The data were produced by immunoSEQ multiplex PCR, yet TCRdb's version contains in-frame clones alone and is incomplete. The table includes about 100,000 clones, approximately 87% detected once. The source material was peripheral blood, sampled on day 0 of AZD1222 vaccination. Receptors originate from an adult in good health.

This rearrangement joins TRBV6-5 to TRBJ2-1, with 14 bases lining up with TRBD2. The CDR3 is made up of 16 amino acids. The V and J ends lost 0 bases and 8 bases, in that order; junction bases with no gene match: 3. Per the germline V gene, CDR1 is MNHEY and CDR2 is SVGAGI. The CDR3 bases are TGTGCCAGCAGTTACTCCGGGACTAGCGGGGGTTATGAGCAGTTCTTC. It translates to CASSYSGTSGGYEQFF.

Points on this clone: One end of the junction does not line up with germline, which may come from a read error. The chain employs TRBV4-1 and TRBJ2-1, with TRBD1 identical over 9 bases. Germline CDR1 is MGHRA and CDR2 is YSYEKL. This CDR3 is built from 14 residues. CDR3 DNA: TGCGCCCGCAGCCAACAGGGGGCCACGGATGAGCAGTTCTTC. Translated: CARSQQGATDEQFF.

V is TRBV5-6 and J is TRBJ1-1; maybe TRBD1 (5 bases). Trimming took off 0 bases at V and 0 bases at J, with 15 bases between the two ends. There are 17 residues in the CDR3. Germline CDR1 SGHDT, CDR2 YYEEEE. The CDR3 DNA follows: TGTGCCAGCAGCTTGGTGGGCCGGGGGACCATGAACACTGAAGCTTTCTTT. Translated, it gives CASSLVGRGTMNTEAFF.

The genes are TRBV7-6 and TRBJ2-5, with 9 bases lining up with TRBD1. Germline trimming cut 5 bases from V and 7 bases from J; bases unmatched to any gene: 8. There are 14 residues in the CDR3. CDR1 is SGHVS, CDR2 FNYEAQ, per germline. This CDR3 is CASSLGTGFVTQYF. CDR3 bases: TGTGCCAGCAGCCTAGGGACAGGGTTCGTGACCCAGTACTTC.

The chain uses TRBV9 and TRBJ1-6; a possible D gene is TRBD1 (5 bases). The CDR3 is 15 residues long. Germline-derived CDR1 and CDR2 are SGDLS and YYNGEE. Trimming pared 3 bases from V and 6 bases from J, leaving 13 bases between. The CDR3 DNA follows: TGTGCCAGCAGCGCCCGCAGGGATGGTAATTCACCCCTCCACTTT. Its protein product is CASSARRDGNSPLHF.

This rearrangement joins TRBV24-1 to TRBJ2-1; D is ambiguous. The CDR3 has 16 residues. V was pared by 1 base and J by 12 bases, with 21 bases between. Per germline, CDR1 KGHDR and CDR2 SFDVKD. Here the CDR3 reads CATSDFGSPLQFGQFF. The CDR3 bases are TGTGCCACCAGTGATTTTGGCAGCCCCCTTCAATTTGGGCAGTTCTTC.

The J gene is TRBJ2-5, the V gene TRBV30, with TRBD1 as a possible D gene (5 bases). The length of the CDR3 is 11 residues. Germline CDR1 reads GTSNPN; CDR2 reads SVGIG (reference sequence). With 5 bases removed from V and 2 bases from J, the gap between germline ends came to 6 bases. CDR3 sequence: CAWGAQETQYF. The CDR3 DNA follows: TGTGCCTGGGGGGCTCAAGAGACCCAGTACTTC. The entire variable domain, with the rest obtained from reference TRBV30 and TRBJ2-5, is as follows: SQTIHQWPATLVQPVGSPLSLECTVEGTSNPNLYWYRQAAGRGLQLLFYSVGIGQISSEVPQNLSASRPQDRQFILSSKKLLLSDSGFYLCAWGAQETQYFGPGTRLLVL.

The chain couples TRBV21-1 to TRBJ2-7; TRBD1, the table's D call, was not compared with the DNA. TRBV21-1 corresponds to a pseudogene. This CDR3 region has 18 residues. The DNA for the CDR3 is TGTGCCAGCCCTGAGCGAGGGGGCCACTCCCCTAGCTCCTACGAGCAGTACTTC. Translation gives CASPERGGHSPSSYEQYF.

This clone occurred a few times. This chain joins TRBV28 and TRBJ1-1, with D perhaps matching TRBD1 (5 bases). This CDR3 spans 15 amino acids. CDR1 MDHEN and CDR2 SYDVKM come from the germline V gene. Between the trimmed V and J ends, which lost 5 bases and 0 bases, there was a span of 13 bases. The CDR3 coding sequence is TGTGCCAGCAGTAGTAGGACACCAATGAACACTGAAGCTTTCTTT. It specifies CASSSRTPMNTEAFF.

DNA for the CDR3: TGTGCCAGCAGTGGGACGGGACTGGACCAAGAGACCCAGTACTTC. Translation: CASSGTGLDQETQYF. This chain joins TRBV2 and TRBJ2-5; D is possibly TRBD2 (6 bases). This CDR3 is built from 15 residues. V lost 4 bases and J lost 0, with 12 bases in between. Germline V CDR1 and CDR2: SNHLY, FYNNEI.

V and J are TRBV7-9 and TRBJ1-2; D remains ambiguous. Germline lookup yields CDR1 SEHNR and CDR2 FQNEAQ (reference sequence). Trimming stripped 1 base from V and 8 bases from J, with 23 bases between. The CDR3 loop spans 17 amino acids. CDR3 amino acids: CASSLEVVMDGMIGYTF. The CDR3 nucleotides read TGTGCCAGCAGCTTAGAAGTGGTGATGGACGGAATGATCGGCTACACCTTC.

The chain links TRBV5-1 to TRBJ2-7; D not certain. Deletions cut 0 bases from V and 2 bases from J, with 12 bases between. Germline V gene lookup returns CDR1 SGHRS and CDR2 YFSETQ. The CDR3 totals 15 residues. CDR3 residues: CASSLAVGSPYEQYF. The CDR3 DNA is TGCGCCAGCAGCTTGGCTGTAGGATCCCCCTACGAGCAGTACTTC.

The rearrangement uses TRBV12-5 and TRBJ1-1; TRBD1 is a possible D gene (5 bases). There are 15 residues in the CDR3. V lost 3 bases and J 0 bases, leaving 11 bases between the germline ends. Germline loops: CDR1 LGHNT, CDR2 FRNRAP. In nucleotides, the CDR3 is TGTGCTAGTGGTTTAACAGGCCAAATGAACACTGAAGCTTTCTTT. It yields the protein CASGLTGQMNTEAFF. The variable domain in full, completed from reference TRBV12-5 and TRBJ1-1, reads DARVTQTPRHKVTEMGQEVTMRCQPILGHNTVFWYRQTMMQGLELLAYFRNRAPLDDSGMPKDRFSAEMPDATLATLKIQPSEPRDSAVYFCASGLTGQMNTEAFFGQGTRLTVV.

This chain connects TRBV18 to TRBJ1-2; perhaps TRBD1 as D (6 bases). Per the germline V gene, CDR1 is KGHSH and CDR2 is LQKENI. The CDR3 is 13 amino acids. Trimming removed 0 bases from V and 8 bases from J, with 10 bases in between. The CDR3 here is CASSPPAGVGYTF. In DNA, the CDR3 is TGTGCCAGCTCACCACCCGCAGGGGTCGGCTACACCTTC.

The chain has TRBV6-5 and TRBJ1-1; D gene ambiguous. CDR3 length: 16 amino acids. CDR1 and CDR2 from the germline V gene are MNHEY and SVGAGI. V was clipped by 4 bases and J by 1 base, with 16 bases between them. In DNA form, the CDR3 reads TGTGCCAGCAGTTGGGGAGGAGTAAGGACGAACACTGAAGCTTTCTTT. Its translation: CASSWGGVRTNTEAFF.